The entry that follows covers one TCR beta chain sequence. No antigen is known for it. Per the germline V gene, CDR1 is SQVTM and CDR2 is ANQGSEA. The CDR3 extends over 13 amino acids. The sample comes from a study of CXCR3-negative and CXCR3-positive naive CD8 T cells. Study-level results: The study found that naive CXCR3-negative and CXCR3-positive cells shared TRBV-TRBJ usage, while memory cells differed.

Triplicates of 300,000 or so cells were sorted from each CD8+ T cell subset. Libraries were UMI-labeled 5' RACE TRB cDNA. TCRdb derives one entry per CDR3 protein from the 5' RACE reads, leaving out DNA. This sample's clone table lists about 48,000 distinct CDR3 sequences. The receptor was isolated from a human donor in good health. Some clones in this sample may be carry-over from other donors' samples. The chain has TRBV29-1 and TRBJ2-7. Sample: memory CD8+ T cells from blood. CDR3 in amino acids: CSVGSDGAYEQYF.